These 24 T cell receptor beta chains share one sample of origin, sequenced in a study of blood T cell repertoires in COVID-19. The data were produced by immunoSEQ multiplex PCR, yet TCRdb's version contains in-frame clones alone and is incomplete. The top ten clones hold 9% to 13% of a sample with some 37,000 clones, 85% to 90% of them seen once. The material sequenced was peripheral blood. The receptors were sampled from a man aged 65 to 79 with acute or convalescent COVID-19.

V gene TRBV5-4 combines with J gene TRBJ2-1; possibly TRBD2 for D (6 bases). V shed 2 bases and J shed 4 bases, with 7 bases lying between them. The germline CDR1 and CDR2 sequences are SGHNT and YYREEE (reference sequence). The CDR3 is made up of 13 amino acids. The CDR3 DNA is TGTGCCAGCAGCTTCGGGGGTTACAATGAGCAGTTCTTC. Its translation: CASSFGGYNEQFF.

This chain links TRBV23-1 with TRBJ2-2, with D tentatively TRBD1 (6 bases). TRBV23-1 is an ORF, and what it does is uncertain. The CDR3 covers 16 residues. Trimming removed 6 bases at V and 0 bases at J, with 14 bases between. The CDR3 is CASRDPGQSNTGELFF. CDR3 coding DNA: TGCGCCAGCAGGGACCCCGGACAGTCGAACACCGGGGAGCTGTTTTTT.

The rearrangement links TRBV10-3 to TRBJ1-3, with 9 positions matching TRBD1. The junction had 10 bases not matched to a gene; V was cut back by 5 bases and J by 11 bases. This CDR3 is built from 14 residues. Germline CDR1 reads ENHRY; CDR2 reads SYGVKD. CDR3 residues: CAISLQGARAAIYF. The CDR3 nucleotides read TGTGCCATCAGTCTACAGGGGGCTCGGGCCGCCATATATTTT.

CDR3 in amino acids: CASSWFYNGELFF. The DNA of the CDR3 is TGTGCCAGCAGTTGGTTCTATAACGGGGAGCTGTTTTTT. J is TRBJ2-2 and V is TRBV12-3 or TRBV12-4, with no clear D. CDR3 size: 13 residues. The V end lost 4 bases, the J end lost 7 bases, and 10 bases lay between the germline ends.

The gene calls are TRBV6-5 and TRBJ2-1; 12 bases line up with TRBD2. J was trimmed by 15 bases and V by 4 bases; bases with no gene match: 13. Germline CDR1 is MNHEY and CDR2 is SVGAGI. CDR3 length equals 15 residues. The DNA of the CDR3 is TGTGCCAGCAGTTTGACTAGCGGGAGTTTTTCGGTGCGGTTCTTC. It translates to CASSLTSGSFSVRFF.

This clone came up a few times. The chain couples TRBV24-1 to TRBJ2-1, with 11 positions matching TRBD2. Germline CDR1 and CDR2: KGHDR and SFDVKD. The CDR3 spans 18 residues. V shed 0 bases and J 5 bases; nucleotides not matched to a gene: 8. CDR3 residues: CATSDLKALAGGNNEQFF. The DNA of the CDR3 is TGTGCCACCAGTGATTTGAAGGCGCTAGCGGGAGGAAACAATGAGCAGTTCTTC.

The rearrangement uses TRBV5-5 and TRBJ1-1; D unclear. The CDR3 extends over 14 amino acids. With 4 bases removed from V and 4 bases from J, the gap between germline ends came to 14 bases. CDR1 and CDR2 (germline): SGHKS, YYEKEE (reference sequence). In DNA form, the CDR3 reads TGTGCCAGCAGCCCAGTGGGGAGGGCCACTGAAGCTTTCTTT. Translating it yields CASSPVGRATEAFF.

CDR3 coding DNA: TGTGCCAGCAGCCGAGACAGGGACTCCTACAATGAGCAGTTCTTC. It codes for CASSRDRDSYNEQFF. The V gene is TRBV3-1 (or the pseudogene TRBV3-2), the J gene TRBJ2-1; TRBD1 matches at 7 bases. The CDR3 runs 15 residues. From germline, CDR1 is LGHDT and CDR2 YNNKEL (reference sequence). V shed 4 bases, J shed 0 bases, and the junction held 3 bases outside the gene matches.

The V and J genes are TRBV6-6 and TRBJ1-1, with D possibly being TRBD1 (5 bases). The length of the CDR3 is 13 residues. Germline values: CDR1 MNHNY, CDR2 SVGAGI (reference sequence). Trimming took off 11 bases at V and 3 bases at J, with 16 bases between the two ends. The DNA for the CDR3 is TGTGCCTCCCTCAACCGCAGGGACACTGAAGCTTTCTTT. As protein: CASLNRRDTEAFF.

The chain has TRBV5-1 and TRBJ1-1; D ambiguous. The CDR3 runs to 13 residues. CDR1 SGHRS and CDR2 YFSETQ come from the germline V gene. Trimming shortened V by 0 bases and J by 6 bases, and 9 bases separated the two germline ends. CDR3 residues: CASSLGTEAEAFF. As DNA, the CDR3 is TGCGCCAGCAGCTTGGGGACGGAGGCTGAAGCTTTCTTT.

The rearrangement links TRBV20-1 to TRBJ2-7, with D perhaps TRBD2 (5 bases). CDR3 length: 14 residues. Germline V CDR1 and CDR2: DFQATT, SNEGSKA (reference sequence). V lost 3 bases and J lost 3, with 15 bases in between. The CDR3 protein is CSASLARTGYEQYF. For the CDR3, the DNA is TGCAGTGCTAGTCTAGCCCGAACCGGCTACGAGCAGTACTTC.

V is TRBV7-2 and J is TRBJ2-5; D is perhaps TRBD2 (6 bases). Per germline, CDR1 SGHTA and CDR2 FQGNSA. The length of the CDR3 is 15 residues. Trimming left V 3 bases short and J 7 bases short, with 18 bases between. CDR3 nucleotides: TGTGCCAGCAGCTTGAACGGAGGGAGCCAGGGGACCCAGTACTTC. Residues: CASSLNGGSQGTQYF.

The V gene is TRBV15, the J gene TRBJ2-5, with 9 positions matching TRBD2. CDR1 LNHNV and CDR2 YYDKDF come from the germline V gene (reference sequence). V gave up 3 bases and J gave up 2 bases; unmatched junction bases: 4. The CDR3 runs to 15 residues. The CDR3 nucleotides read TGTGCCACCAGCAGGAGACTAGCGGATCAAGAGACCCAGTACTTC. This translates into CATSRRLADQETQYF.

A few counts support this clone. The chain is built from TRBV6-5 and TRBJ1-6; TRBD1 matches at 7 bases. The CDR3 totals 15 residues. V dropped 6 bases and J dropped 5; count of bases not matched to a gene: 7. Looked up from germline, CDR1 is MNHEY and CDR2 is SVGAGI. The CDR3 reads CASSSYGTDNSPLHF. The CDR3, as DNA: TGTGCCAGCAGCTCCTACGGGACAGATAATTCACCCCTCCACTTT.

The genes are TRBV29-1 and TRBJ1-1; 12 bases map to TRBD1. This CDR3 contains 14 residues. The germline gives CDR1 SQVTM, CDR2 ANQGSEA. The V and J ends lost 7 bases and 3 bases, in that order; junction bases with no gene match: 6. CDR3 nucleotide sequence: TGCAGCGCAGGGACAGGGGGCTTATACACTGAAGCTTTCTTT. Amino acids: CSAGTGGLYTEAFF.

This chain joins TRBV5-4 and TRBJ2-7; 7 nucleotides match TRBD1. Germline V gives CDR1 SGHNT, CDR2 YYREEE (reference sequence). Trimming cost V 2 bases and J 3 bases; bases outside gene matches: 8. CDR3 size: 15 residues. CDR3 in DNA: TGTGCCAGCAGCTTTACCCTAGACAGGGACTACGAGCAGTACTTC. It codes for CASSFTLDRDYEQYF.

The J gene is TRBJ1-2, the V gene TRBV2, with D unresolved. V was pared by 5 bases and J by 4 bases, with 2 bases between. The germline CDR1 and CDR2 sequences are SNHLY and FYNNEI. The CDR3 extends over 10 amino acids. This chain's CDR3 is CASSLYGYTF. The CDR3 DNA follows: TGTGCCAGCAGTCTCTATGGCTACACCTTC.

The chain has TRBV4-2 and TRBJ1-1, with 10 positions matching TRBD1. The germline V gene encodes CDR1 LGHNA and CDR2 YNFKEQ. The CDR3 has 16 amino acids. Germline trimming cut 4 bases from V and 0 bases from J; bases unmatched to any gene: 5. CDR3 residues: CASSLGQGVMNTEAFF. The CDR3 DNA sequence: TGTGCCAGCAGCCTCGGACAGGGGGTAATGAACACTGAAGCTTTCTTT.

The chain combines TRBV18 with TRBJ1-5, with a weak D call TRBD1 (5 bases). The CDR3 is 17 amino acids. The V and J ends lost 5 bases and 4 bases respectively, with 21 bases between them. Per the germline V gene, CDR1 is KGHSH and CDR2 is LQKENI. CDR3 coding DNA: TGTGCCAGCTCATCCCGTATATTGACAGAAGTGAATCAGCCCCAGCATTTT. The encoded protein is CASSSRILTEVNQPQHF.

The chain is built from TRBV21-1 and TRBJ2-7; the table's D call TRBD1 went unverified against the DNA. TRBV21-1 is a listed pseudogene. This CDR3 contains 19 residues. Here the CDR3 DNA reads TGTGCCAGCAGCAAAGGACAGGGCTTTACTCATAGAATAACGCACGAGCAGTACTTC. Its translation is CASSKGQGFTHRITHEQYF.

The chain has TRBV5-6 and TRBJ2-5; 11 bases map to TRBD2. The CDR3 has 16 amino acids. V lost 1 base and J lost 4; bases outside the gene matches: 6. Germline assignment: CDR1 SGHDT and CDR2 YYEEEE. CDR3 loop: CASSLRRLAGGETQYF. The DNA of the CDR3 is TGTGCCAGCAGCTTGCGAAGGCTAGCGGGAGGAGAGACCCAGTACTTC.

This CDR3 is CATLGGNTGELFF. The CDR3 DNA is TGTGCCACTCTGGGGGGGAACACCGGGGAGCTGTTTTTT. The rearrangement joins TRBV12-3 or TRBV12-4 to TRBJ2-2; tentatively, D is TRBD2 (6 bases). This CDR3 is built from 13 residues. V was cut by 10 bases and J by 1 base, with 10 bases left in between.

V and J are TRBV2 and TRBJ1-1; tentative D call: TRBD1 (5 bases). This CDR3 spans 14 amino acids. V was shortened by 1 base and J by 8 bases, with 14 bases between the two germline ends. The germline CDR1 and CDR2 sequences are SNHLY and FYNNEI. The CDR3 coding sequence is TGTGCCAGCAGTGAAGAGGCTGGGAGGACAGAAGCTTTCTTT. This encodes CASSEEAGRTEAFF.

V usage is TRBV6-2 or TRBV6-3 and J usage is TRBJ1-5; no definite D call. The CDR3 spans 13 residues. Trimming removed 5 bases from V and 2 bases from J, with 7 bases in between. Germline values: CDR1 MNHEY, CDR2 SVGEGT. The CDR3 DNA follows: TGTGCCAGCAGTAAGGGAGGCAATCAGCCCCAGCATTTT. It specifies CASSKGGNQPQHF.